The 28 T cell receptor beta chains below were found in one sample sequenced in a study of blood T cells in healthy people across ages. PCR was performed a second time for about 7 to 11 cycles using a sample-barcoded 5' primer and a J-beta primer mix. TCRdb recomputed calls from the 5' RACE reads with MiXCR, one row per CDR3 protein. The profile shows roughly 700,000 distinct CDR3 sequences, about 32% of them singletons. Sequencing input: blood. These receptors were obtained from a woman aged 80 or older in good health.

This clonotype was seen a single time. The gene calls are TRBV6-5 and TRBJ1-2; D unclear. The V gene's germline CDR1 is MNHEY and CDR2 SVGAGI. V was pared by 6 bases and J by 4 bases, with 15 bases between. The CDR3 spans 14 residues. CDR3 sequence (DNA): TGTGCCAGCAGCCGGACCAGTACAAGCTATGGCTACACCTTC. It is translated as CASSRTSTSYGYTF.

The rearrangement uses TRBV6-5 and TRBJ1-1; weak D call: TRBD1 (6 bases). The CDR3 contains 15 residues. Trimming shortened V by 6 bases and J by 0 bases, and 14 bases separated the two germline ends. Germline CDR1 MNHEY, CDR2 SVGAGI. Here the CDR3 DNA reads TGTGCCAGCAGGCGCGGACAGTCTCTGAACACTGAAGCTTTCTTT. The encoded protein is CASRRGQSLNTEAFF.

This clonotype was seen repeatedly, ten times or more. This chain's CDR3 is CASSLAVGDYGYTF. The CDR3 nucleotides read TGTGCCAGCAGTTTGGCTGTGGGGGACTATGGCTACACCTTC. The chain employs TRBV12-3 or TRBV12-4 and TRBJ1-2; the D gene is possibly TRBD1 (5 bases). CDR3 length: 14 amino acids. The V and J ends lost 3 bases and 3 bases respectively, with 11 bases between them.

This clonotype was counted ten times or more. This chain links TRBV2 with TRBJ1-5, with D possibly being TRBD1 (6 bases). Trimming took 6 bases from V and 0 from J, leaving 12 bases between them. CDR1 and CDR2 (germline): SNHLY, FYNNEI. The CDR3 runs 15 residues. The chain's CDR3 is CASRTTGFSNQPQHF. The DNA of the CDR3 is TGTGCCAGCAGGACGACAGGTTTTAGCAATCAGCCCCAGCATTTT.

This chain connects TRBV7-9 to TRBJ1-4; 10 positions match TRBD1. V lost 5 bases and J lost 6; bases outside the gene matches: 3. The CDR3 covers 14 residues. The V gene's germline CDR1 is SEHNR and CDR2 FQNEAQ (reference sequence). The CDR3 bases are TGTGCCAGCAGCGGAGGACAGGGGGATGAAAAACTGTTTTTT. Translated: CASSGGQGDEKLFF.

This clonotype has a count of ten or more. The V gene is TRBV12-3 or TRBV12-4, the J gene TRBJ2-1; D could derive from TRBD1 or TRBD2 (5 bases each). The V end was cut by 8 bases, the J end by 15 bases, with 23 bases between. The length of the CDR3 is 13 residues. For the CDR3, the DNA is TGTGCCAGCGCTTTCGGGCCCCCGAGGGGAGCGTTCTTC. This codes for CASAFGPPRGAFF.

In this sample, this clonotype turned up many times. The V gene is TRBV5-1, the J gene TRBJ2-5; D ambiguous. Germline CDR1 SGHRS, CDR2 YFSETQ. The CDR3 contains 11 residues. Trimming shortened V by 2 bases and J by 7 bases, and 6 bases separated the two germline ends. The CDR3 DNA is TGCGCCAGCAGCTTCGACCGGACCCAGTACTTC. Residues: CASSFDRTQYF.

CDR3 DNA: TGTGCCAGCAGCCTACTGGACAGGGCCACTGAAGCTTTCTTT. It encodes CASSLLDRATEAFF. J is TRBJ1-1 and V is TRBV7-9, with 8 positions matching TRBD1. CDR1 and CDR2 (germline): SEHNR, FQNEAQ (reference sequence). The CDR3 spans 14 residues. V lost 5 bases and J lost 4; bases outside the gene matches: 6. The full variable domain, with the rest looked up from reference TRBV7-9 and TRBJ1-1, is DTGVSQNPRHKITKRGQNVTFRCDPISEHNRLYWYRQTLGQGPEFLTYFQNEAQLEKSRLLSDRFSAERPKGSFSTLEIQRTEQGDSAMYLCASSLLDRATEAFFGQGTRLTVV.

This clonotype was seen at least ten times. J is TRBJ2-1 and V is TRBV15, with D uncertain. Germline V lookup: CDR1 LNHNV, CDR2 YYDKDF (reference sequence). V shed 0 bases and J shed 2 bases, with 2 bases lying between them. The CDR3 has 13 amino acids. CDR3 nucleotide sequence: TGTGCCACCAGCAGAGATCCCTACAATGAGCAGTTCTTC. It is translated as CATSRDPYNEQFF.

V gene TRBV30 combines with J gene TRBJ1-5; D unclear. From germline, CDR1 is GTSNPN and CDR2 SVGIG (reference sequence). The V end lost 5 bases, the J end lost 1 base, and 6 bases lay between the germline ends. The CDR3 covers 12 residues. Here the CDR3 reads CAWQVSNQPQHF. The CDR3 DNA reads TGTGCCTGGCAGGTCAGCAATCAGCCCCAGCATTTT.

The V gene is TRBV5-4, the J gene TRBJ1-1; D remains ambiguous. From germline, CDR1 is SGHNT and CDR2 YYREEE (reference sequence). The CDR3 covers 12 residues. Trimming shortened V by 10 bases and J by 6 bases, and 16 bases separated the two germline ends. As DNA, the CDR3 is TGTGCCTCCCGGACGTTCAACGCTGAAGCTTTCTTT. Its translation is CASRTFNAEAFF.

This clonotype was seen repeatedly, ten times or more. The rearrangement uses TRBV10-3 and TRBJ2-5; 7 positions match TRBD2. V dropped 4 bases and J dropped 5; count of bases not matched to a gene: 7. Germline V gene sequence: CDR1 ENHRY, CDR2 SYGVKD. This CDR3 is 14 amino acids long. The CDR3 spells CAISAPAGLETQYF. In DNA form, the CDR3 reads TGTGCCATCAGTGCCCCAGCGGGGTTGGAGACCCAGTACTTC.

The table lists this clonotype with many counts. The rearrangement links TRBV24-1 to TRBJ2-1; D not resolved. Between the trimmed V and J ends, which lost 0 bases and 2 bases, there was a span of 13 bases. This CDR3 spans 17 amino acids. In germline, CDR1 is KGHDR, CDR2 SFDVKD. CDR3 protein: CATSDLRAAPTYNEQFF. The CDR3 DNA follows: TGTGCCACCAGTGATTTGCGGGCAGCTCCCACCTACAATGAGCAGTTCTTC.

This clonotype has a count of ten or more. The rearrangement uses TRBV5-1 and TRBJ1-2, with 12 bases matching TRBD1. Germline V CDR1 and CDR2: SGHRS, YFSETQ. J lost 4 bases, V lost 3 bases, and 1 base had no gene match. The CDR3 consists of 14 residues. This CDR3 is CASSWDRGPYGYTF. The CDR3 DNA sequence: TGCGCCAGCAGCTGGGACAGGGGGCCCTATGGCTACACCTTC.

V is TRBV20-1 and J is TRBJ2-5, with 7 bases fitting TRBD2. This CDR3 has 16 residues. V lost 8 bases to trimming and J lost 0 bases; unmatched junction nucleotides: 15. The V gene's germline CDR1 is DFQATT and CDR2 SNEGSKA (reference sequence). CDR3 in DNA: TGCAGTACACTCTTGGGGGACCGGGGGGACCAAGAGACCCAGTACTTC. It encodes CSTLLGDRGDQETQYF.

This clonotype was recorded a few times. This chain joins TRBV6-1 and TRBJ1-5; 9 nucleotides agree with TRBD1. The CDR3 length is 17 residues. Germline loops: CDR1 MNHNS, CDR2 SASEGT. The junction had 12 bases not matched to a gene; V was cut back by 9 bases and J by 0 bases. The CDR3 nucleotides read TGTGCCAGTCGGCAGGGGACAGGGTTCAATAGCAATCAGCCCCAGCATTTT. This gives the protein CASRQGTGFNSNQPQHF.

J is TRBJ2-7 and V is TRBV5-6; 7 nucleotides agree with TRBD1. The V and J ends lost 4 bases and 1 base, in that order; junction bases with no gene match: 17. Germline CDR1 is SGHDT and CDR2 is YYEEEE. The length of the CDR3 is 18 residues. This CDR3 reads CASSRLIRQGDWSYEQYF. CDR3 in DNA: TGTGCCAGCAGCCGACTGATTCGACAGGGAGATTGGTCCTACGAGCAGTACTTC.

This chain uses TRBV5-1 with TRBJ2-5, with D perhaps matching TRBD2 (5 bases). V was cut by 4 bases and J by 4 bases, with 17 bases left in between. This CDR3 is 15 amino acids long. Germline CDR1 is SGHRS and CDR2 is YFSETQ. As DNA, the CDR3 is TGCGCCAGCAGCCCTTCAAGCGGCCCCGGAGAGACCCAGTACTTC. It codes for CASSPSSGPGETQYF. Combining the CDR3 with reference TRBV5-1 and TRBJ2-5 gives the whole variable domain KAGVTQTPRYLIKTRGQQVTLSCSPISGHRSVSWYQQTPGQGLQFLFEYFSETQRNKGNFPGRFSGRQFSNSRSEMNVSTLELGDSALYLCASSPSSGPGETQYFGPGTRLLVL.

This clonotype was seen repeatedly, ten times or more. The V and J genes are TRBV4-1 and TRBJ1-5, with D perhaps matching TRBD1 (5 bases). Germline V gives CDR1 MGHRA, CDR2 YSYEKL. This CDR3 contains 17 residues. Trimming stripped 3 bases from V and 5 bases from J, with 20 bases between. The CDR3 region has the DNA TGCGCCAGCAGCCATTCCAGCGGACACCTGGCGGATCAGCCCCAGCATTTT. It specifies CASSHSSGHLADQPQHF.

The V and J genes are TRBV20-1 and TRBJ1-2; D not resolved. V dropped 3 bases and J dropped 5 bases, with 16 bases sitting between them. The V gene's germline CDR1 is DFQATT and CDR2 SNEGSKA (reference sequence). CDR3 length: 14 residues. CDR3 amino acids: CSASPREVGYGYTF. The DNA of the CDR3 is TGCAGTGCTAGCCCTCGGGAGGTAGGGTATGGCTACACCTTC.

This clonotype has ten or more counts. The chain employs TRBV7-9 and TRBJ1-4, with D perhaps TRBD1 (5 bases). Between the trimmed V and J ends, which lost 0 bases and 4 bases, there was a span of 9 bases. Per the germline V gene, CDR1 is SEHNR and CDR2 is FQNEAQ (reference sequence). The CDR3 spans 15 residues. CDR3 DNA: TGTGCCAGCAGCTTAGCACAGGACCTTAATGAAAAACTGTTTTTT. It encodes CASSLAQDLNEKLFF.

The rearrangement joins TRBV20-1 to TRBJ2-4; 9 bases match TRBD2. V gave up 6 bases and J gave up 2 bases; unmatched junction bases: 8. The CDR3 length is 15 residues. The germline CDR1 and CDR2 sequences are DFQATT and SNEGSKA (reference sequence). CDR3 loop: CSAESGRSSKNIQYF. The CDR3 DNA follows: TGCAGTGCCGAAAGCGGGAGGTCGTCCAAAAACATTCAGTACTTC.

The genes are TRBV7-2 and TRBJ1-2, with a possible D match to TRBD1 (5 bases). Per germline, CDR1 SGHTA and CDR2 FQGNSA. This CDR3 has 20 residues. V dropped 1 base and J dropped 2 bases, with 26 bases sitting between them. The CDR3 region has the DNA TGTGCCAGCAGCTTAGACGGGATACGGACCAGAATTTGGGGCAACTATGGCTACACCTTC. This encodes CASSLDGIRTRIWGNYGYTF.

This chain connects TRBV18 to TRBJ1-6; D unclear. The V and J ends lost 4 bases and 5 bases respectively, with 6 bases between them. Germline lookup yields CDR1 KGHSH and CDR2 LQKENI. This CDR3 contains 13 residues. CDR3 nucleotide sequence: TGTGCCAGCTCACGGGAGGATAATTCACCCCTCCACTTT. It specifies CASSREDNSPLHF.

This clonotype was detected ten times or more. This rearrangement joins TRBV6-6 to TRBJ2-5, with TRBD1 as a possible D gene (5 bases). In germline, CDR1 is MNHNY, CDR2 SVGAGI (reference sequence). With 6 bases removed from V and 6 bases from J, the gap between germline ends came to 14 bases. The CDR3 is 13 amino acids. CDR3 DNA sequence: TGTGCCAGCAGCCCCCAGGGTGAAAAGACCCAGTACTTC. Amino acids: CASSPQGEKTQYF.

The rearrangement uses TRBV29-1 and TRBJ2-1; the match to TRBD2 covers 10 bases. From germline, CDR1 is SQVTM and CDR2 ANQGSEA. The CDR3 has 14 residues. Trimming cost V 1 base and J 6 bases; bases outside gene matches: 3. The CDR3 protein is CSVEGTSGGNEQFF. The CDR3 region has the DNA TGCAGCGTTGAAGGGACTAGCGGTGGCAATGAGCAGTTCTTC.

This clonotype was seen a handful of times. The chain combines TRBV4-3 with TRBJ2-2; possibly TRBD2 for D (6 bases). The ends were cut back, 0 bases at V and 4 bases at J, with 9 bases in the middle. CDR1 is LGHNA, CDR2 YSLEER, per germline. The CDR3 is 15 residues long. This CDR3 is CASSQDGGGTGELFF. Written as DNA, the CDR3 is TGCGCCAGCAGCCAAGATGGGGGAGGCACCGGGGAGCTGTTTTTT.

Comment on this clonotype: A much larger clone sits a single nucleotide away, making a read error possible. The chain joins TRBV6-1 to TRBJ2-1; 8 nucleotides agree with TRBD2. Germline V gene data show CDR1 as MNHNS and CDR2 as SASEGT. The CDR3 runs to 13 residues. After removal of 4 bases from V and 13 bases from J, the junction contained 9 bases not matched to a gene. Here the CDR3 DNA reads TGTGCCAGCAGTGTCGAACAGCGGGAGACCCAGTTCTTC. This gives the protein CASSVEQRETQFF.